This is a list of T cell receptor beta chains from one sample in a study of blood T cell repertoires in COVID-19. Sequencing used immunoSEQ multiplex PCR; TCRdb keeps in-frame clones, though not all of them. The sample holds 120,000 to 150,000 clones, approximately 85% seen once. The sequencing input was peripheral blood. The receptor set was obtained from a human donor with acute or convalescent COVID-19. The donor label of this sample is uncertain. Each CDR3 is given with its conserved first and last residue. Fields, in order: J gene, D gene, V gene, CDR3 DNA, CDR3 protein. The D gene is left open where the match is weak.

J gene: TRBJ1-3; D gene: TRBD1; V gene: TRBV3-1/TRBV3-2; CDR3 DNA: TGTGCCAGCAGCCAAGCCGGGACAGGGGCCATCACTACTGGAAACACCATATATTTT; CDR3 protein: CASSQAGTGAITTGNTIYF
J gene: TRBJ2-7; D gene: TRBD1; V gene: TRBV30; CDR3 DNA: TGTGCCTGGAAGACAGGGATTACCTACGAGCAGTACTTC; CDR3 protein: CAWKTGITYEQYF
J gene: TRBJ1-2; D gene: TRBD1; V gene: TRBV28; CDR3 DNA: TGTGCCAGCAGTTTACCGAACCAGGGGGCGGGGGGCTACACCTTC; CDR3 protein: CASSLPNQGAGGYTF
J gene: TRBJ2-5; D gene: TRBD2; V gene: TRBV29-1; CDR3 DNA: TGCAGCGTCGGAGGCGGGGGTCAAGAGACCCAGTACTTC; CDR3 protein: CSVGGGGQETQYF
J gene: TRBJ1-2; D gene: -; V gene: TRBV19; CDR3 DNA: TGTGCCAGTAGCCAGGGGAGTAACTATGGCTACACCTTC; CDR3 protein: CASSQGSNYGYTF
J gene: TRBJ1-6; D gene: -; V gene: TRBV10-3; CDR3 DNA: TGTGCCATCAGTGATTATCAGGGAGGAGATAATTCACCCCTCCACTTT; CDR3 protein: CAISDYQGGDNSPLHF
J gene: TRBJ2-7; D gene: -; V gene: TRBV28; CDR3 DNA: TGTGCCAGCAGTTTTAACTCGGTCTTCCACTACGAGCAGTACTTC; CDR3 protein: CASSFNSVFHYEQYF
J gene: TRBJ1-1; D gene: -; V gene: TRBV9; CDR3 DNA: TGTGCCAGCAGCCCTCCTAGGGGCAGTGGGAACACTGAAGCTTTCTTT; CDR3 protein: CASSPPRGSGNTEAFF
J gene: TRBJ2-3; D gene: TRBD2; V gene: TRBV7-9; CDR3 DNA: TGTGCCAGCATTCTCCGGCGGGGGGGCGGAGATACGCAGTATTTT; CDR3 protein: CASILRRGGGDTQYF
J gene: TRBJ1-5; D gene: -; V gene: TRBV3-1/TRBV3-2; CDR3 DNA: TGTGCCAGCAGCCAAGAAGGCCTAGGCCATCAGCCCCAGCATTTT; CDR3 protein: CASSQEGLGHQPQHF